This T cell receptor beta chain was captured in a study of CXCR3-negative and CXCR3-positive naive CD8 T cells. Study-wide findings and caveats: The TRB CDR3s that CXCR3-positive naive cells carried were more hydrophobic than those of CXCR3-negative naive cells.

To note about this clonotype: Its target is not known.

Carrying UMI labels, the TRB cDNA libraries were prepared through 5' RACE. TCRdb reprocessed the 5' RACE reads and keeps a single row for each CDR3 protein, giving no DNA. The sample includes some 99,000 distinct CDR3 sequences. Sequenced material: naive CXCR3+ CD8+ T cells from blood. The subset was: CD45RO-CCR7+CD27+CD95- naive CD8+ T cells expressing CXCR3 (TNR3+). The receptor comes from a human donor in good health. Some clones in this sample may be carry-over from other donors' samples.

CDR3: CSAPLGLAGTQYF. This rearrangement joins TRBV20-1 to TRBJ2-5; the TCRdb call, TRBD2, lacks DNA for checking. CDR1 is DFQATT and CDR2 is SNEGSKA in the germline V gene (reference sequence). The CDR3 totals 13 residues.